The 6 T cell receptor beta chains presented below share a single source sample, sequenced in a study of shared clonotypes between healthy human individuals. TCRdb's copy holds only in-frame clones and misses some; the assay was immunoSEQ multiplex PCR. The repertoire has about a million clones, around 74% of them found once; the top ten carry approximately 1.5%. The sample consisted of memory CD4+ T cells sorted from blood. The subset: CD45RA-negative fraction. All receptors come from a man between 18 and 35 years old in good health.

The V gene is TRBV5-1, the J gene TRBJ1-5; possible D gene TRBD1, 6 bases. With 2 bases removed from V and 2 bases from J, the gap between germline ends came to 20 bases. In germline, CDR1 is SGHRS, CDR2 YFSETQ. There are 18 residues in the CDR3. CDR3 coding DNA: TGCGCCAGCAGCTTCCACCCCTGCAGGGGCGATGGCAATCAGCCCCAGCATTTT. Translating gives CASSFHPCRGDGNQPQHF. Using reference TRBV5-1 and TRBJ1-5 for the parts outside the CDR3, the full variable domain is KAGVTQTPRYLIKTRGQQVTLSCSPISGHRSVSWYQQTPGQGLQFLFEYFSETQRNKGNFPGRFSGRQFSNSRSEMNVSTLELGDSALYLCASSFHPCRGDGNQPQHFGDGTRLSIL.

This clone was counted a single time. This chain uses TRBV30 with TRBJ1-6; D gene uncertain. The ends were cut back, 2 bases at V and 7 bases at J, with 18 bases in the middle. The CDR3 runs to 16 residues. Germline V gene lookup returns CDR1 GTSNPN and CDR2 SVGIG (reference sequence). For the CDR3, the DNA is TGTGCCTGGAGTACCCCCGGGGAGGCCACCAATTCACCCCTCCACTTT. Its protein is CAWSTPGEATNSPLHF.

The V gene is TRBV7-9, the J gene TRBJ1-4, with D tentatively TRBD1 (5 bases). The CDR3 contains 13 residues. V gave up 9 bases and J gave up 8 bases, with 16 bases separating them. The V gene's germline CDR1 is SEHNR and CDR2 FQNEAQ (reference sequence). The CDR3 loop is CASSGDWGEKLFF. CDR3 bases: TGTGCCAGTTCCGGGGATTGGGGCGAAAAACTGTTTTTT.

The J gene is TRBJ2-1, the V gene TRBV4-3; tentatively, D is TRBD1 (6 bases). This CDR3 region has 15 residues. Trimming shortened V by 0 bases and J by 4 bases, and 10 bases separated the two germline ends. Germline CDR1 and CDR2: LGHNA and YSLEER. Here the CDR3 DNA reads TGCGCCAGCAGCCAAGACAGGGGCCTTTACAATGAGCAGTTCTTC. This translates into CASSQDRGLYNEQFF.

This chain joins TRBV6-1 and TRBJ1-2; TRBD1 aligns across 7 bases. Germline assignment: CDR1 MNHNS and CDR2 SASEGT. This CDR3 is 16 amino acids long. Germline trimming cut 4 bases from V and 0 bases from J; bases unmatched to any gene: 8. CDR3: CASSGMRTGSNYGYTF. In DNA, the CDR3 is TGTGCCAGCAGTGGAATGAGGACAGGCTCTAACTATGGCTACACCTTC.

This clone was found a few times. In the same sample, other DNA sequences code for this CDR3. The chain couples TRBV14 to TRBJ2-5; D is unclear. The CDR3 has 13 amino acids. Germline CDR1 and CDR2: SGHDN and FVKESK. V gave up 1 base and J gave up 4 bases, with 7 bases separating them. The CDR3 here is CASSQARRETQYF. The CDR3 bases are TGTGCCAGCAGCCAAGCCAGGAGAGAGACCCAGTACTTC.